This T cell receptor (beta chain) was retrieved from a study of T cell repertoires in cytomegalovirus infection. Study in general: The authors relied on CMV epitopes, both recently identified HLA-C-restricted and well-studied HLA-B-restricted. Public TCR beta signatures indicated both CMV infection and matching HLA type.

From the reads, TCRdb called clonotypes with MiXCR, one entry per CDR3 protein. The table lists approximately 910,000 distinct CDR3 sequences, around 32% of them singletons. Only one count was recorded for this clonotype. Its cognate antigen is unknown. The germline V gene encodes CDR1 SQVTM and CDR2 ANQGSEA. Trimming removed 7 bases from V and 7 bases from J, with 16 bases in between. The CDR3 has 12 amino acids. Notes on the study in general: HLA-C-restricted CMV-specific TCR beta clonotypes prevailed in the ex vivo response.

The receptor's source is a human donor in good health (CMV status not recorded). Some clones in this sample may be carry-over from other donors' samples. The chain links TRBV29-1 to TRBJ1-1; D gene uncertain. The sample in question was cultured CD8+ T cells from PBMCs, obtained from culture after CMV antigen stimulation. The CDR3 is CSAREGTGEAFF. As DNA, the CDR3 is TGCAGCGCCCGGGAGGGAACGGGTGAAGCTTTCTTT. The full variable domain, rest sourced from reference TRBV29-1 and TRBJ1-1, is SAVISQKPSRDICQRGTSLTIQCQVDSQVTMMFWYRQQPGQSLTLIATANQGSEATYESGFVIDKFPISRPNLTFSTLTVSNMSPEDSSIYLCSAREGTGEAFFGQGTRLTVV.